The 23 T cell receptor beta chains presented below share a single source sample, sequenced in a study of blood T cell repertoires in COVID-19. Clones were sequenced by immunoSEQ multiplex PCR, and TCRdb holds only the in-frame ones, with some missing. The sample gives 250,000 to 400,000 clones, 75% to 90% of which show up once; under 2% is in the top ten. The sequenced sample consisted of PBMCs or T cells enriched from blood (not recorded which). Receptors were obtained from a young woman who had been exposed to COVID-19.

This clone has just a few counts. This rearrangement joins TRBV5-6 to TRBJ1-1, with a tentative D call TRBD1 (5 bases). Looked up from germline, CDR1 is SGHDT and CDR2 is YYEEEE. This CDR3 region has 14 residues. The ends were cut back, 0 bases at V and 5 bases at J, with 11 bases in the middle. The CDR3 DNA reads TGTGCCAGCAGCTTGGCCATGGGGGGTACTGAAGCTTTCTTT. It specifies CASSLAMGGTEAFF.

In its sample, this clone was seen a few times. The chain recombines TRBV5-5 with TRBJ2-5; 8 bases map to TRBD1. Germline values: CDR1 SGHKS, CDR2 YYEKEE (reference sequence). Trimming at V came to 3 bases and at J to 5 bases, leaving 6 bases not matched to a gene. The length of the CDR3 is 14 residues. The CDR3, as DNA: TGTGCCAGCAGCTACGGACAGGGAGGCGAGACCCAGTACTTC. Translation gives CASSYGQGGETQYF.

This clone was seen only a few times. The chain employs TRBV6-4 and TRBJ1-2; D ambiguous. CDR1 is MRHNA and CDR2 is SNTAGT in the germline V gene. This CDR3 comprises 14 residues. V was cut by 0 bases and J by 8 bases, with 13 bases left in between. The CDR3 spells CASSDSGSLGGYTF. Written as DNA, the CDR3 is TGTGCCAGCAGTGACTCGGGGAGCCTGGGGGGCTACACCTTC.

The J gene is TRBJ1-4, the V gene TRBV15; TRBD1 is a possible D gene (5 bases). From germline, CDR1 is LNHNV and CDR2 YYDKDF (reference sequence). The CDR3 contains 12 residues. The germline V and J ends were trimmed by 8 bases and 4 bases, with 8 bases remaining between them. In nucleotides, the CDR3 is TGTGCCACCCGGACAAGTAATGAAAAACTGTTTTTT. It yields the protein CATRTSNEKLFF.

Details on this clone: One end of the junction does not line up with germline, which may come from a read error. V and J are TRBV12-3 or TRBV12-4 and TRBJ1-4, with D possibly being TRBD1 (5 bases). CDR3 size: 11 residues. CDR3 nucleotide sequence: TGTGCCAGCAGTTTCCAGGGCGGAATTTCCTTT. Translated, it gives CASSFQGGISF.

The chain employs TRBV5-1 and TRBJ2-2; 7 bases fit TRBD1. This CDR3 region has 15 residues. V lost 3 bases and J lost 0; bases outside the gene matches: 2. CDR1 is SGHRS, CDR2 YFSETQ, per germline. CDR3 sequence reads: CASSWGQSNTGELFF. The CDR3 DNA reads TGCGCCAGCAGCTGGGGACAGTCGAACACCGGGGAGCTGTTTTTT.

J is TRBJ1-1 and V is TRBV18, with 10 nucleotides matching TRBD1. This CDR3 has 15 residues. Unmatched junction bases numbered 6, after V lost 3 bases and J lost 5 bases. CDR1 is KGHSH and CDR2 is LQKENI in the germline V gene. The CDR3 DNA follows: TGTGCCAGCTCACCCGTGGACAGGGGGAGGACTGAAGCTTTCTTT. Translated: CASSPVDRGRTEAFF. Full variable domain (remainder filled in from reference TRBV18 and TRBJ1-1): NAGVMQNPRHLVRRRGQEARLRCSPMKGHSHVYWYRQLPEEGLKFMVYLQKENIIDESGMPKERFSAEFPKEGPSILRIQQVVRGDSAAYFCASSPVDRGRTEAFFGQGTRLTVV.

The chain carries TRBV28 and TRBJ2-1, with 9 nucleotides matching TRBD2. This CDR3 is built from 16 residues. From germline, CDR1 is MDHEN and CDR2 SYDVKM. The V segment lost 4 bases and the J segment 5 bases; nucleotides outside the gene matches: 9. This CDR3 reads CASSSSQAGGNNEQFF. CDR3 DNA sequence: TGTGCCAGCAGTTCCTCACAAGCGGGAGGCAACAATGAGCAGTTCTTC.

The chain links TRBV9 to TRBJ2-1, with TRBD2 identical over 13 bases. Germline CDR1 and CDR2: SGDLS and YYNGEE. The CDR3 sequence is 15 residues long. Trimming cost V 4 bases and J 8 bases; bases outside gene matches: 6. The CDR3 DNA follows: TGTGCCAGCAGCCTTCGGACTAGCGGGAGCTATGAGCAGTTCTTC. The encoded protein is CASSLRTSGSYEQFF. The full variable domain, completed using reference TRBV9 and TRBJ2-1, is DSGVTQTPKHLITATGQRVTLRCSPRSGDLSVYWYQQSLDQGLQFLIQYYNGEERAKGNILERFSAQQFPDLHSELNLSSLELGDSALYFCASSLRTSGSYEQFFGPGTRLTVL.

J is TRBJ2-6 and V is TRBV14; a weak D match, TRBD1 (5 bases). Germline CDR1 SGHDN, CDR2 FVKESK. V was clipped by 4 bases and J by 3 bases, with 16 bases between them. CDR3 length: 17 amino acids. The CDR3 sequence: CASSRRFQGSGANVLTF. In nucleotides, the CDR3 is TGTGCCAGCAGCCGACGATTTCAGGGTAGTGGGGCCAACGTCCTGACTTTC.

This clone was found a few times. The chain recombines TRBV30 with TRBJ1-1; weak D call: TRBD1 (6 bases). V dropped 1 base and J dropped 5 bases, with 14 bases sitting between them. Per germline, CDR1 GTSNPN and CDR2 SVGIG (reference sequence). This CDR3 is 14 amino acids long. CDR3 coding DNA: TGTGCCTGGAGTGAAACAGGGATATGGACTGAAGCTTTCTTT. Amino acid sequence: CAWSETGIWTEAFF.

The chain combines TRBV7-8 with TRBJ2-7; TRBD2 aligns across 7 bases. CDR1 and CDR2 (germline): SGHVS, FQNEAQ. V gave up 2 bases and J gave up 3 bases; unmatched junction bases: 7. The CDR3 covers 15 residues. The CDR3 protein is CASSLWSGARYEQYF. The CDR3 coding sequence is TGTGCCAGCAGCTTATGGAGCGGGGCCCGCTACGAGCAGTACTTC.

The chain has TRBV7-2 and TRBJ1-2, with a possible D match to TRBD1 (6 bases). CDR1 and CDR2 (germline): SGHTA, FQGNSA. V lost 4 bases and J 8 bases, leaving 17 bases between the germline ends. The CDR3 totals 14 residues. CDR3 amino acids: CASSYKNRVGGYTF. In DNA form, the CDR3 reads TGTGCCAGCAGCTATAAAAACAGGGTGGGAGGCTACACCTTC.

This rearrangement joins TRBV25-1 to TRBJ1-6; 7 nucleotides match TRBD1. The CDR3 has 15 amino acids. Unmatched junction bases numbered 4, after V lost 1 base and J lost 7 bases. Germline V gives CDR1 MGHDK, CDR2 SYGVNS. DNA for the CDR3: TGTGCCAGCAGTGAATGGGGACAGAACAATTCACCCCTCCACTTT. Protein: CASSEWGQNNSPLHF.

The chain is built from TRBV14 and TRBJ2-7; D gene ambiguous. Trimming pared 4 bases from V and 2 bases from J, leaving 15 bases between. From germline, CDR1 is SGHDN and CDR2 FVKESK. This CDR3 spans 15 amino acids. CDR3 residues: CASSPRGIMAYEQYF. CDR3 DNA: TGTGCCAGCAGCCCTCGCGGAATTATGGCCTACGAGCAGTACTTC. Full variable domain (remainder filled in from reference TRBV14 and TRBJ2-7): EAGVTQFPSHSVIEKGQTVTLRCDPISGHDNLYWYRRVMGKEIKFLLHFVKESKQDESGMPNNRFLAERTGGTYSTLKVQPAELEDSGVYFCASSPRGIMAYEQYFGPGTRLTVT.

The J gene is TRBJ2-3, the V gene TRBV9; TRBD1 agrees at 9 bases. V gave up 4 bases and J gave up 14 bases; unmatched junction bases: 11. This CDR3 spans 13 amino acids. Germline CDR1 and CDR2: SGDLS and YYNGEE. Here the CDR3 reads CASSPRLGQGAYF. The CDR3 coding sequence is TGTGCCAGCAGCCCTAGACTGGGACAGGGCGCGTATTTT.

The DNA for the CDR3 is TGTGCCATCAGTGAAGAGGGACAGCCCAATCAGCCCCAGCATTTT. Translated: CAISEEGQPNQPQHF. The chain links TRBV10-3 to TRBJ1-5, with 7 bases fitting TRBD1. The CDR3 covers 15 residues. Germline-derived CDR1 and CDR2 are ENHRY and SYGVKD. Unmatched junction bases numbered 5, after V lost 3 bases and J lost 3 bases.

V usage is TRBV4-1 and J usage is TRBJ2-7; TRBD2 might be the D (6 bases). CDR3 length: 13 amino acids. Trimming removed 3 bases at V and 0 bases at J, with 6 bases between. The germline CDR1 and CDR2 sequences are MGHRA and YSYEKL. CDR3 bases: TGCGCCAGCAGCCACGGGGGCTCCTACGAGCAGTACTTC. Translating it yields CASSHGGSYEQYF.

Only a few counts were recorded for this clone. The V call is TRBV28, the J call TRBJ2-3; D is perhaps TRBD1 (5 bases). The CDR3 totals 16 residues. Trimming left V 6 bases short and J 2 bases short, with 18 bases between. Germline loops: CDR1 MDHEN, CDR2 SYDVKM. In DNA, the CDR3 is TGTGCCAGCAGCTTGCTGGGGCAGGGATTCACAGATACGCAGTATTTT. This encodes CASSLLGQGFTDTQYF.

The sample holds a few counts of this clone. CDR3 coding DNA: TGTGCCAGCAGCTTAGCCCGGACTAGCGGGAAAGAGACCCAGTACTTC. Its protein is CASSLARTSGKETQYF. The V gene is TRBV13, the J gene TRBJ2-5, with TRBD2 matching over 12 bases. Germline V lookup: CDR1 PRHDT, CDR2 FYEKMQ (reference sequence). The CDR3 contains 16 residues. Trimming removed 1 base from V and 3 bases from J; junction bases left unmatched: 3.

This sequence joins TRBV3-1 (or the pseudogene TRBV3-2) and TRBJ2-5; tentative D call: TRBD1 (6 bases). Trimming left V 1 base short and J 4 bases short, with 16 bases between. The length of the CDR3 is 16 residues. Germline CDR1 is LGHDT and CDR2 is YNNKEL (reference sequence). The CDR3 nucleotides read TGTGCCAGCAGCCAAGGGCGAGCAAGCAGGGGAGAGACCCAGTACTTC. Its protein product is CASSQGRASRGETQYF.

This clone came up once. This rearrangement joins TRBV18 to TRBJ2-3, with 10 bases fitting TRBD1. Germline V gives CDR1 KGHSH, CDR2 LQKENI. The CDR3 runs to 18 residues. Trimming removed 6 bases from V and 3 bases from J; junction bases left unmatched: 15. The CDR3 nucleotides read TGTGCCAGCTCCCCCGGGACAGGGGTCTACGGTCGGACAGATACGCAGTATTTT. Translation gives CASSPGTGVYGRTDTQYF.

With respect to this clone: One end of the junction does not line up with germline, which may come from a read error. The chain uses TRBV11-3 and TRBJ1-1; 9 bases align to TRBD1. The CDR3 covers 15 residues. Per germline, CDR1 SGHNT and CDR2 YENEEA. DNA of the CDR3: TGTGCCAGCAGCCCGGGACAGGGAATGAACGCTGAAGCTTTCTTT. Translation: CASSPGQGMNAEAFF.